This T cell receptor (beta chain) was recorded in a study of T-cell reconstitution after alpha-beta-depleted transplantation in children. Germline loops: CDR1 SQVTM, CDR2 ANQGSEA. V was trimmed by 4 bases and J by 2 bases, leaving 12 bases between them. This CDR3 region has 13 residues. TCRbeta library construction was performed incorporating unique molecular identifiers. TCRdb processed the PCR reads anew with MiXCR; each CDR3 protein has one entry. The repertoire consists of 440,000 or so distinct CDR3 sequences, with approximately 11% occurring once and the leading ten covering approximately 5%. At least ten counts were recorded for this clonotype.

This chain connects TRBV29-1 to TRBJ2-7; the D is unclear. The clonotype was recovered from a human donor who donated a stem cell graft to a child with acute myeloid leukemia. Material: PBMCs from the stem cell graft donor, obtained from the stem cell graft. CDR3 region: CSVVWGWAYEQYF. CDR3 sequence (DNA): TGCAGCGTTGTGTGGGGATGGGCCTACGAGCAGTACTTC.